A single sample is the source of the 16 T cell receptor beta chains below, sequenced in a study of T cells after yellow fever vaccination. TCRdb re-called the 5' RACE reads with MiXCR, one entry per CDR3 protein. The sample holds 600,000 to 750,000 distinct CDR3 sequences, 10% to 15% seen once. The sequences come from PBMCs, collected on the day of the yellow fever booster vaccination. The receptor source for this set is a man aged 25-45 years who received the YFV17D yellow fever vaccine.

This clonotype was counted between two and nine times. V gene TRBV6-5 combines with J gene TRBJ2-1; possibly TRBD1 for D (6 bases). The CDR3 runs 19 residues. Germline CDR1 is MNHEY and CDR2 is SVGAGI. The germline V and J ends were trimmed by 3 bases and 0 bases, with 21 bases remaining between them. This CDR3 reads CASSYSWGTQGISYNEQFF. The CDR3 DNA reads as TGTGCCAGCAGTTATTCGTGGGGGACACAAGGGATCTCCTACAATGAGCAGTTCTTC.

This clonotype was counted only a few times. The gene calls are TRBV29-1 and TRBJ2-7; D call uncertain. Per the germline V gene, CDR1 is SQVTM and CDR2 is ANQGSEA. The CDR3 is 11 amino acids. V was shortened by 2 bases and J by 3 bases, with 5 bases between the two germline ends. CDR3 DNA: TGCAGCGTTGAAAATCTCTACGAGCAGTACTTC. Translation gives CSVENLYEQYF.

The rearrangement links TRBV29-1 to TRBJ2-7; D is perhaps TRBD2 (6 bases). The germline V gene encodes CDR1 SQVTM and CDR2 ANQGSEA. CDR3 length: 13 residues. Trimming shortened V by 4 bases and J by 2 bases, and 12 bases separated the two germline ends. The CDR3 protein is CSVGFGGAYEQYF. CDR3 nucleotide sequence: TGCAGCGTTGGTTTCGGCGGGGCCTACGAGCAGTACTTC.

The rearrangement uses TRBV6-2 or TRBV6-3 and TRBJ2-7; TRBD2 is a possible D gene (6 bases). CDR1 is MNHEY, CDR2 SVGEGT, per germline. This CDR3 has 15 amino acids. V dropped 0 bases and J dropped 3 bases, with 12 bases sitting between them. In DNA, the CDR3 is TGTGCCAGCAGTTACTCCCTAGCGTCTAGCTACGAGCAGTACTTC. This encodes CASSYSLASSYEQYF.

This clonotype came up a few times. The CDR3 protein is CSASDLALSSYEQYF. Written as DNA, the CDR3 is TGCAGTGCTAGTGATCTAGCGCTTAGCTCCTACGAGCAGTACTTC. The chain has TRBV20-1 and TRBJ2-7; weak D call: TRBD2 (6 bases). V lost 3 bases, J lost 0 bases, and 15 bases lay in between. There are 15 residues in the CDR3. The germline V gene encodes CDR1 DFQATT and CDR2 SNEGSKA (reference sequence).

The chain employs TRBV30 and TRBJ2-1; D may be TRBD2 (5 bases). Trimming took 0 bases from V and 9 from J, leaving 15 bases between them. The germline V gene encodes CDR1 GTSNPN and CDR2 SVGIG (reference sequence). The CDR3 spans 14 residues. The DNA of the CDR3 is TGTGCCTGGAGTGTAGGAGGAATCTGGGCTGAGCAGTTCTTC. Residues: CAWSVGGIWAEQFF.

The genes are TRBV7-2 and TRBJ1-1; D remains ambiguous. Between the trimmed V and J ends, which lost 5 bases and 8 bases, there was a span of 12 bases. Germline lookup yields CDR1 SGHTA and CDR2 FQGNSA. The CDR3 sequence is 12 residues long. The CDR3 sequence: CASSPPAAEAFF. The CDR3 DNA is TGTGCCAGCAGCCCCCCCGCGGCAGAAGCTTTCTTT.

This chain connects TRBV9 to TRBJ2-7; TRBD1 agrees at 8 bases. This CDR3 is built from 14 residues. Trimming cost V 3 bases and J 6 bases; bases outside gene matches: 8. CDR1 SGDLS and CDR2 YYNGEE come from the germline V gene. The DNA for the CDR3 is TGTGCCAGCAGCGCGACCCAGGGGGCGGGCGAGCAGTACTTC. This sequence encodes CASSATQGAGEQYF.

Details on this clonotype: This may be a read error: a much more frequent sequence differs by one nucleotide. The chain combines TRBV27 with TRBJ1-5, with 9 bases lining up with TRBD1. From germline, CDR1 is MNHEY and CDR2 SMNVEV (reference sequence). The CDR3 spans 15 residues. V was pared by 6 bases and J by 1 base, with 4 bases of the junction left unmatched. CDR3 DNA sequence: TGTGCCAGCAGGCCCGGGACAGGGAGCAATCAGCCCCAGCATTTT. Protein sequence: CASRPGTGSNQPQHF.

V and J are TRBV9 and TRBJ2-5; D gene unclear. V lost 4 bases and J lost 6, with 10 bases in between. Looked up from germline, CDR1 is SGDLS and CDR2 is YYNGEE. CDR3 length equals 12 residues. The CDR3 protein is CASSPDLQTQYF. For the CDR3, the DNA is TGTGCCAGCAGCCCGGACCTTCAGACCCAGTACTTC.

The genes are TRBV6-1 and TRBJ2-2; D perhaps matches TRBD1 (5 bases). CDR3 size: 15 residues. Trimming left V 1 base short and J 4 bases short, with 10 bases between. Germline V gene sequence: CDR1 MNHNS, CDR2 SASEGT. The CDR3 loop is CASSEVQGGTGELFF. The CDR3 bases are TGTGCCAGCAGTGAAGTGCAGGGTGGCACCGGGGAGCTGTTTTTT.

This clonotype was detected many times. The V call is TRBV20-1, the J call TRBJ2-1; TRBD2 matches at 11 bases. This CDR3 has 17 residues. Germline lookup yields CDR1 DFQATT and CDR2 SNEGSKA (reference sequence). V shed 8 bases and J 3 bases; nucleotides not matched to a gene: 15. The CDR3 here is CSLKGTSGTIGYNEQFF. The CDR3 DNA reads TGCAGTCTAAAGGGGACTAGCGGCACTATCGGCTACAATGAGCAGTTCTTC.

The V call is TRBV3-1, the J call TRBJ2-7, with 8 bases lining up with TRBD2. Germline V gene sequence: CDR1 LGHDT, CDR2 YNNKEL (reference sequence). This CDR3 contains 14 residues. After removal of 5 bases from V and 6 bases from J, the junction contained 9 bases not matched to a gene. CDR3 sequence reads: CASSVRTSPGEQYF. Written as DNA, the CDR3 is TGTGCCAGCAGCGTACGGACTAGCCCGGGCGAGCAGTACTTC.

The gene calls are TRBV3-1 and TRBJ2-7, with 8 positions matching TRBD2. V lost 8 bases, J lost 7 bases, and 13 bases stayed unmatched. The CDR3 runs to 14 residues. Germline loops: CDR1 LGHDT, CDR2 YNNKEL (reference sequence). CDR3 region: CASHLLAGSEEQYF. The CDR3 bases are TGTGCCAGCCATCTCTTAGCGGGATCTGAGGAGCAGTACTTC.

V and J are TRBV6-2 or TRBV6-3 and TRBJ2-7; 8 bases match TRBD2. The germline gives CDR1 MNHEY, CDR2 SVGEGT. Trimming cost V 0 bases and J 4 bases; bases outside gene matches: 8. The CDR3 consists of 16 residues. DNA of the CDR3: TGTGCCAGCAGTTACTCTCCAACGGGAGGGTGGTACGAGCAGTACTTC. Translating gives CASSYSPTGGWYEQYF.

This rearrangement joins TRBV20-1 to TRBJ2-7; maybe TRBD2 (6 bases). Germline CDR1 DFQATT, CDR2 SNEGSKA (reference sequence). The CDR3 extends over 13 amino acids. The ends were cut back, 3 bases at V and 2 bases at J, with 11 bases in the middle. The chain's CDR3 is CSASRLGPYEQYF. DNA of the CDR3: TGCAGTGCTAGCAGACTAGGCCCCTACGAGCAGTACTTC.